These 21 T cell receptor beta chains were sequenced from one sample in a study of T cells in Graves' hyperthyroidism and ophthalmopathy. The CDR3 regions of TCR beta were amplified from RNA transcripts. A first-round RT-PCR of the TCR CDR3 used the HTBI primer set. TCRdb recomputed calls from the multiplex PCR reads with MiXCR, one row per CDR3 protein. The table has some 760,000 distinct CDR3 sequences, approximately 14% seen once. The sample taken for sequencing was blood. The receptors stem from a woman younger than 30 with Graves' hyperthyroidism.

This clonotype was seen many times. J is TRBJ2-1 and V is TRBV3-1, with 10 bases matching TRBD2. The CDR3 sequence is 16 residues long. Germline trimming cut 1 base from V and 10 bases from J; bases unmatched to any gene: 10. Germline V CDR1 and CDR2: LGHDT, YNNKEL (reference sequence). The CDR3 sequence is CASSQGTSGGRVEQFF. The CDR3, as DNA: TGTGCCAGCAGCCAAGGGACTAGCGGAGGAAGGGTCGAGCAGTTCTTC.

Comment on this clonotype: Since a much larger clone is just one base distant, this may be a read error. The rearrangement joins TRBV20-1 to TRBJ2-1; 8 bases are shared with TRBD2. The DNA end is a closer match to TRBJ2-7, so the J assignment may be wrong. In germline, CDR1 is DFQATT, CDR2 SNEGSKA (reference sequence). CDR3 length: 17 residues. The CDR3 DNA reads TGCAGTGCTAGAGAATGGGTGGAGACTAGCGTCTTCAATGAGCAGTACTTC. Its protein is CSAREWVETSVFNEQYF.

This clonotype was observed many times. The rearrangement joins TRBV24-1 to TRBJ1-1, with 7 bases fitting TRBD1. The J segment lost 1 base and the V segment lost 5 bases, leaving 3 bases of the junction unmatched. Per the germline V gene, CDR1 is KGHDR and CDR2 is SFDVKD. The CDR3 totals 14 residues. CDR3 amino acids: CATSGGQENTEAFF. CDR3 DNA: TGTGCCACCAGTGGCGGACAGGAGAACACTGAAGCTTTCTTT.

This clonotype has more than one count but fewer than ten. The V gene is TRBV19, the J gene TRBJ1-1; 10 bases align to TRBD1. The V and J ends lost 7 bases and 0 bases, in that order; junction bases with no gene match: 5. The CDR3 totals 15 residues. Looked up from germline, CDR1 is LNHDA and CDR2 is SQIVND (reference sequence). This CDR3 reads CASTDRGRVNTEAFF. CDR3 coding DNA: TGTGCCAGTACAGACAGGGGGCGCGTGAACACTGAAGCTTTCTTT.

This clonotype was counted many times. This chain joins TRBV12-3 or TRBV12-4 and TRBJ2-7; D gene unclear. The CDR3 contains 11 residues. The ends were cut back, 5 bases at V and 5 bases at J, with 7 bases in the middle. The CDR3 region is CASSTTHEQYF. The CDR3 DNA follows: TGTGCCAGCAGTACCACCCACGAGCAGTACTTC.

The chain couples TRBV11-2 to TRBJ2-1, with D uncertain. V was shortened by 2 bases and J by 0 bases, with 11 bases between the two germline ends. Germline V lookup: CDR1 SGHAT, CDR2 FQNNGV. This CDR3 is 16 amino acids long. The CDR3 sequence: CASSLRNGLSYNEQFF. In DNA, the CDR3 is TGTGCCAGCAGCTTACGGAATGGGCTCTCCTACAATGAGCAGTTCTTC.

This clonotype was detected many times. One end of the junction does not line up with germline, which may come from a read error. V usage is TRBV20-1 and J usage is TRBJ2-1, with 12 nucleotides matching TRBD2. The CDR3 totals 16 residues. Germline V gives CDR1 DFQATT, CDR2 SNEGSKA (reference sequence). This chain's CDR3 is CNARGSSGRGYNEQFF. CDR3 sequence (DNA): TGCAATGCTAGAGGTTCTAGCGGGAGGGGGTACAATGAGCAGTTCTTC.

This clonotype was picked up many times. This chain uses TRBV2 with TRBJ1-2, with D unclear. V was cut by 2 bases and J by 2 bases, with 3 bases left in between. The CDR3 covers 12 residues. CDR1 and CDR2 from the germline V gene are SNHLY and FYNNEI. The CDR3 nucleotides read TGTGCCAGCAGTGAACAGAACTATGGCTACACCTTC. It specifies CASSEQNYGYTF. Together with reference TRBV2 and TRBJ1-2, the CDR3 gives the full variable domain: EPEVTQTPSHQVTQMGQEVILRCVPISNHLYFYWYRQILGQKVEFLVSFYNNEISEKSEIFDDQFSVERPDGSNFTLKIRSTKLEDSAMYFCASSEQNYGYTFGSGTRLTVV.

The chain couples TRBV7-9 to TRBJ2-2; D could derive from TRBD1 or TRBD2 (6 bases each). Trimming pared 3 bases from V and 6 bases from J, leaving 14 bases between. Germline V gene sequence: CDR1 SEHNR, CDR2 FQNEAQ (reference sequence). The CDR3 is made up of 15 amino acids. CDR3 coding DNA: TGTGCCAGCAGCTTGTTCGGGGGCTCTTCCGGGGAGCTGTTTTTT. Translating gives CASSLFGGSSGELFF.

This clonotype was found many times. This chain connects TRBV6-1 to TRBJ1-5; D not resolved. Trimming shortened V by 2 bases and J by 4 bases, and 9 bases separated the two germline ends. The CDR3 consists of 14 residues. The V gene's germline CDR1 is MNHNS and CDR2 SASEGT. CDR3 loop: CASSESGRNQPQHF. Here the CDR3 DNA reads TGTGCCAGCAGTGAATCCGGGCGGAATCAGCCCCAGCATTTT.

In this sample, this clonotype turned up a few times. The CDR3 region has the DNA TGTGCCAGCAGTAGCGGGCCGCTCTCCTACAATGAGCAGTTCTTC. Translation: CASSSGPLSYNEQFF. The rearrangement joins TRBV12-3 or TRBV12-4 to TRBJ2-1, with D tentatively TRBD2 (6 bases). V was cut by 5 bases and J by 0 bases, with 11 bases left in between. The CDR3 has 15 amino acids.

This clonotype showed up many times. The chain links TRBV28 to TRBJ2-5, with D maybe TRBD2 (7 bases). Trimming took off 6 bases at V and 1 base at J, with 18 bases between the two ends. CDR3 size: 16 residues. The germline CDR1 and CDR2 sequences are MDHEN and SYDVKM. The chain's CDR3 is CASRPAGATGQETQYF. CDR3 nucleotides: TGTGCCAGCAGACCGGCGGGGGCAACGGGCCAAGAGACCCAGTACTTC.

The chain couples TRBV7-8 to TRBJ2-2; D not resolved. This CDR3 spans 15 amino acids. Per the germline V gene, CDR1 is SGHVS and CDR2 is FQNEAQ. Trimming removed 0 bases at V and 5 bases at J, with 10 bases between. CDR3 residues: CASSLAGKGTGELFF. CDR3 bases: TGTGCCAGCAGCTTAGCAGGGAAAGGGACCGGGGAGCTGTTTTTT. Drawing the rest from reference TRBV7-8 and TRBJ2-2, the complete variable domain is GAGVSQSPRYKVAKRGQDVALRCDPISGHVSLFWYQQALGQGPEFLTYFQNEAQLDKSGLPSDRFFAERPEGSVSTLKIQRTQQEDSAVYLCASSLAGKGTGELFFGEGSRLTVL.

This clonotype was picked up many times. The rearrangement uses TRBV29-1 and TRBJ2-3; 12 bases fit TRBD1. The V segment lost 0 bases and the J segment 2 bases; nucleotides outside the gene matches: 9. Germline V CDR1 and CDR2: SQVTM, ANQGSEA. This CDR3 contains 18 residues. CDR3 region: CSVEEWDRGRADTDTQYF. In nucleotides, the CDR3 is TGCAGCGTTGAAGAATGGGACAGGGGGCGAGCGGACACAGATACGCAGTATTTT.

In this sample, this clonotype turned up many times. The gene calls are TRBV7-9 and TRBJ2-3, with a weak D call TRBD2 (6 bases). CDR1 is SEHNR, CDR2 FQNEAQ, per germline (reference sequence). The CDR3 consists of 15 residues. The ends were cut back, 5 bases at V and 0 bases at J, with 12 bases in the middle. The CDR3 protein is CASSAGPRSTDTQYF. In DNA form, the CDR3 reads TGTGCCAGCAGCGCGGGACCGCGAAGCACAGATACGCAGTATTTT.

This clonotype was seen many times. The chain couples TRBV6-1 to TRBJ1-1, with TRBD1 matching 7 bases. This CDR3 spans 12 amino acids. V was pared by 11 bases and J by 4 bases, with 7 bases of the junction left unmatched. Germline V gene data show CDR1 as MNHNS and CDR2 as SASEGT. The CDR3 bases are TGTGCCGCATCAACAGGGGCCACTGAAGCTTTCTTT. Translating it yields CAASTGATEAFF.

The chain has TRBV6-2 or TRBV6-3 and TRBJ2-6; 7 bases are a match to TRBD1. Trimming took 6 bases from V and 2 from J; bases not matched to a gene: 7. Germline lookup yields CDR1 MNHEY and CDR2 SVGEGT. This CDR3 spans 16 amino acids. DNA for the CDR3: TGTGCCAGCAGCCTTTACAGGGGAACTGGGGCCAACGTCCTGACTTTC. This translates into CASSLYRGTGANVLTF.

This clonotype appeared many times. This sequence joins TRBV3-1 and TRBJ1-3; a weak D match, TRBD1 (6 bases). V lost 1 base and J 4 bases, leaving 11 bases between the germline ends. Germline V gene data show CDR1 as LGHDT and CDR2 as YNNKEL (reference sequence). The CDR3 consists of 15 residues. This CDR3 is CASSQVNRDGNTIYF. DNA of the CDR3: TGTGCCAGCAGCCAAGTCAACAGGGACGGAAACACCATATATTTT.

This clonotype was seen repeatedly, ten times or more. The chain couples TRBV24-1 to TRBJ1-1; 8 bases are shared with TRBD1. The CDR3 totals 15 residues. V was pared by 7 bases and J by 7 bases, with 13 bases of the junction left unmatched. Germline V gene data show CDR1 as KGHDR and CDR2 as SFDVKD. The CDR3 region has the DNA TGTGCCACCAGATCAAGGACAGGGTCGAAGAGTGAAGCTTTCTTT. It is translated as CATRSRTGSKSEAFF.

The rearrangement joins TRBV19 to TRBJ2-1, with D possibly called TRBD1 or TRBD2 (7 bases each). Germline assignment: CDR1 LNHDA and CDR2 SQIVND (reference sequence). The V and J ends lost 5 bases and 6 bases respectively, with 14 bases between them. The CDR3 totals 14 residues. The CDR3 spells CASSESGGGNEQFF. CDR3 coding DNA: TGTGCCAGTAGTGAATCAGGGGGGGGCAATGAGCAGTTCTTC.

This clonotype was counted many times. V and J are TRBV9 and TRBJ2-7; D is perhaps TRBD2 (6 bases). Trimming left V 1 base short and J 6 bases short, with 17 bases between. The germline gives CDR1 SGDLS, CDR2 YYNGEE. The CDR3 sequence is 15 residues long. CDR3 sequence reads: CASSVYGGVGVEQYF. In DNA form, the CDR3 reads TGTGCCAGCAGCGTATACGGAGGGGTAGGCGTCGAGCAGTACTTC. Variable domain in full (rest from reference TRBV9 and TRBJ2-7): DSGVTQTPKHLITATGQRVTLRCSPRSGDLSVYWYQQSLDQGLQFLIQYYNGEERAKGNILERFSAQQFPDLHSELNLSSLELGDSALYFCASSVYGGVGVEQYFGPGTRLTVT.